This T cell receptor beta chain was retrieved from a study of cytomegalovirus exposure and HLA in healthy donors. Findings and limits, study-wide: Whilst most TCR sequences proved rare, a subset of public TCRs occurred across many donors. A few chains tied to CMV proved CMV antigen-specific in vitro. Cytomegalovirus association was listed for approximately 160 TCR beta chains.

Produced via immunoSEQ multiplex PCR; TCRdb's table is partial and in-frame only. The data contain 95,000 to 150,000 clones, around 94% of them singletons. Of note for this clone: What it recognizes is unknown.

The sequenced sample was PBMCs. This clonotype originated in a woman aged 18-29 years in good health and CMV-seronegative.

This CDR3 is CASSLGDRVYGYTF. The CDR3 DNA reads TGTGCCAGCAGCTTGGGGGACAGGGTCTATGGCTACACCTTC. The chain uses TRBV7-9 and TRBJ1-2, with TRBD1 matching 9 bases. Trimming at V came to 3 bases and at J to 4 bases, leaving 3 bases not matched to a gene. The germline V gene has CDR1 SEHNR and CDR2 FQNEAQ (reference sequence). The CDR3 has 14 residues.